What follows are 32 T cell receptor beta chains derived from one specimen sequenced in a study of response to subunit inactivated influenza vaccine (dated by TCRdb to 2016 to 2018). The library was prepared using RT-PCR. The sequencing machine was an Illumina HiSeq 2500. TCRdb reran the public reads through fastp at Q25 and MiXCR, keeping productive beta chains. Entries are consolidated by CDR3 protein sequence, retaining the most common genes and DNA. The sample profile shows some 500,000 distinct CDR3 sequences; 10% to 15% of them were found once. The top ten clonotypes cover around 13% of the sample. Interpreted using the paper, the time point label stands for: 45 days after influenza vaccine administration. The source was PBMCs from blood, collected around seven weeks after vaccination. Every receptor here comes from a man between 45 and 60 years old who received an inactivated influenza vaccine. Donor details come from another sample of the same person, matched by shared clones.

The rearrangement uses TRBV7-2 and TRBJ2-5; the match to TRBD2 covers 12 bases. CDR1 is SGHTA and CDR2 is FQGNSA in the germline V gene. The V segment lost 5 bases and the J segment 5 bases; nucleotides outside the gene matches: 6. The CDR3 totals 15 residues. The CDR3 DNA reads TGTGCCAGCAGCCCTCTAGCGGGGGGGCGGGAGACCCAGTACTTC. Translated: CASSPLAGGRETQYF.

In this sample, this clonotype turned up a few times. The chain couples TRBV7-2 to TRBJ2-4, with TRBD1 as a possible D gene (5 bases). CDR3 size: 13 residues. With 2 bases removed from V and 6 bases from J, the gap between germline ends came to 8 bases. From germline, CDR1 is SGHTA and CDR2 FQGNSA. CDR3 region: CASSLWGRNIQYF. CDR3 nucleotide sequence: TGTGCCAGCAGCTTATGGGGCCGAAACATTCAGTACTTC.

The genes are TRBV7-3 and TRBJ2-1; 10 bases agree with TRBD2. The V gene's germline CDR1 is SGHTA and CDR2 FQGTGA. J lost 2 bases, V lost 8 bases, and 3 bases had no gene match. The CDR3 runs 14 residues. CDR3 residues: CASGAGGPYNEQFF. DNA of the CDR3: TGTGCCAGCGGAGCGGGAGGGCCCTACAATGAGCAGTTCTTC. Complete variable domain (other parts from reference TRBV7-3 and TRBJ2-1): GAGVSQTPSNKVTEKGKYVELRCDPISGHTALYWYRQSLGQGPEFLIYFQGTGAADDSGLPNDRFFAVRPEGSVSTLKIQRTERGDSAVYLCASGAGGPYNEQFFGPGTRLTVL.

J is TRBJ2-7 and V is TRBV10-3; 9 bases fit TRBD2. CDR3 length equals 14 residues. CDR1 ENHRY and CDR2 SYGVKD come from the germline V gene. V shed 10 bases, J shed 2 bases, and the junction held 9 bases outside the gene matches. The CDR3 protein is CATSGLAPTYEQYF. CDR3 in DNA: TGTGCCACCTCAGGACTAGCGCCAACCTACGAGCAGTACTTC.

The sample holds a few counts of this clonotype. The chain joins TRBV12-3 or TRBV12-4 to TRBJ1-5; 10 bases fit TRBD1. The CDR3 consists of 18 residues. V dropped 10 bases and J dropped 1; count of bases not matched to a gene: 16. The CDR3 region is CATSADRGFPLSNQPQHF. In nucleotides, the CDR3 is TGTGCCACCAGCGCGGACAGGGGGTTCCCGTTGAGCAATCAGCCCCAGCATTTT.

In this sample, this clonotype turned up a few times. This rearrangement joins TRBV20-1 to TRBJ2-5; 10 bases match TRBD2. This CDR3 spans 13 amino acids. Per the germline V gene, CDR1 is DFQATT and CDR2 is SNEGSKA (reference sequence). The V and J ends lost 8 bases and 5 bases, in that order; junction bases with no gene match: 8. The CDR3, as DNA: TGCAGTCGGTCTAGCGGGAGAGTGGAGACCCAGTACTTC. Protein: CSRSSGRVETQYF.

The rearrangement uses TRBV20-1 and TRBJ2-2; weak D call: TRBD2 (6 bases). From germline, CDR1 is DFQATT and CDR2 SNEGSKA (reference sequence). Trimming stripped 3 bases from V and 4 bases from J, with 15 bases between. CDR3 length: 15 residues. In nucleotides, the CDR3 is TGCAGTGCTAGGTCAGTGGGAGGCAGCACCGGGGAGCTGTTTTTT. Its translation: CSARSVGGSTGELFF.

CDR3 nucleotides: TGTGCCAGCAGGAAAGAGGAGCTCGGGTTGAGGGCCGGGGAGCTGTTTTTT. It encodes CASRKEELGLRAGELFF. The V call is TRBV6-1, the J call TRBJ2-2, with D possibly being TRBD2 (5 bases). Germline CDR1 is MNHNS and CDR2 is SASEGT. V lost 6 bases to trimming and J lost 6 bases, with 23 bases between them. This CDR3 is built from 17 residues.

This sequence joins TRBV12-3 or TRBV12-4 and TRBJ2-7; D call uncertain. This CDR3 contains 13 residues. V lost 3 bases, J lost 5 bases, and 11 bases lay in between. In DNA form, the CDR3 reads TGTGCCAGCAGTTTTGACCCTGAACACGAGCAGTACTTC. Amino acids: CASSFDPEHEQYF.

This chain joins TRBV12-3 or TRBV12-4 and TRBJ1-1; the D is unclear. The V end lost 4 bases, the J end lost 1 base, and 4 bases lay between the germline ends. The CDR3 is 12 residues long. This CDR3 reads CASSWTNTEAFF. The CDR3 DNA sequence: TGTGCCAGCAGTTGGACGAACACTGAAGCTTTCTTT.

With respect to this clonotype: Germline and junction disagree at one end, which may indicate a read error. The J gene is TRBJ1-5, the V gene TRBV20-1; D is undetermined. The germline CDR1 and CDR2 sequences are DFQATT and SNEGSKA (reference sequence). The CDR3 is 14 residues long. CDR3: CSARDGGSNQPHHF. The CDR3 nucleotides are TGCAGTGCTAGAGATGGAGGGTCCAATCAGCCCCATCATTTT.

The gene calls are TRBV7-8 and TRBJ2-1; 15 bases are shared with TRBD2. V was clipped by 7 bases and J by 0 bases; unmatched bases: 7. This CDR3 contains 18 residues. Per germline, CDR1 SGHVS and CDR2 FQNEAQ. The CDR3 sequence: CASKGTSGRQSSYNEQFF. The CDR3 bases are TGTGCCAGCAAAGGGACTAGCGGGAGGCAAAGCTCCTACAATGAGCAGTTCTTC.

Concerning this clonotype: Compared with germline, one end of the junction differs, possibly owing to a read error. V usage is TRBV4-3 and J usage is TRBJ2-1; no firm D call. The CDR3 is 15 amino acids. Germline values: CDR1 LGHNA, CDR2 YSLEER. The CDR3 protein is CTSSQGGFSYNEQFF. Written as DNA, the CDR3 is TGCACCAGCAGCCAAGGTGGCTTTTCCTACAATGAGCAGTTCTTC.

This clonotype occurred many times. The rearrangement links TRBV12-3 or TRBV12-4 to TRBJ1-2; 7 nucleotides align to TRBD1. Trimming removed 2 bases from V and 8 bases from J; junction bases left unmatched: 8. The CDR3 extends over 14 amino acids. CDR3 bases: TGTGCCAGCAGTTTACGACAGGGACTTAGCGGCTACACCTTC. Its translation is CASSLRQGLSGYTF.

This clonotype was counted many times. The chain uses TRBV12-3 or TRBV12-4 and TRBJ2-7, with 8 bases fitting TRBD1. V lost 6 bases and J lost 0; bases outside the gene matches: 7. The length of the CDR3 is 15 residues. The CDR3 coding sequence is TGTGCCAGCAGAGGGGGACAGGCGAGCTCCTACGAGCAGTACTTC. This translates into CASRGGQASSYEQYF.

This chain links TRBV15 with TRBJ2-3; TRBD1 agrees at 10 bases. V dropped 8 bases and J dropped 5; count of bases not matched to a gene: 10. This CDR3 comprises 15 residues. Germline V gene data show CDR1 as LNHNV and CDR2 as YYDKDF (reference sequence). The CDR3 bases are TGTGCCACCCGGAGACAGGGGGCCGTAGAAGATACGCAGTATTTT. Encoded protein: CATRRQGAVEDTQYF.

The V call is TRBV4-1, the J call TRBJ2-2, with TRBD1 identical over 7 bases. Germline trimming cut 1 base from V and 5 bases from J; bases unmatched to any gene: 4. Germline CDR1 reads MGHRA; CDR2 reads YSYEKL. This CDR3 is built from 15 residues. CDR3 amino acids: CASSQGQGWTGELFF. The DNA of the CDR3 is TGCGCCAGCAGCCAAGGACAGGGATGGACCGGGGAGCTGTTTTTT.

The chain combines TRBV11-2 with TRBJ1-1; D gene unclear. Germline CDR1 is SGHAT and CDR2 is FQNNGV. Trimming pared 3 bases from V and 5 bases from J, leaving 19 bases between. The CDR3 has 16 amino acids. In DNA, the CDR3 is TGTGCCAGCAGCTTTCTCAGGAAGACCCCAGTGACTGAAGCTTTCTTT. Translated: CASSFLRKTPVTEAFF.

This clonotype was seen repeatedly, ten times or more. The chain has TRBV5-1 and TRBJ2-1; TRBD2 aligns across 10 bases. The V gene's germline CDR1 is SGHRS and CDR2 YFSETQ. This CDR3 has 15 amino acids. V was clipped by 0 bases and J by 9 bases; unmatched bases: 6. Here the CDR3 reads CASSLAAGGLGEQFF. The CDR3 DNA sequence: TGCGCCAGCAGCTTGGCAGCGGGGGGGCTTGGTGAGCAGTTCTTC.

CDR3: CASSGGYSGNTIYF. The CDR3, as DNA: TGCGCCAGCAGCGGAGGCTACTCTGGAAACACCATATATTTT. The V call is TRBV5-1, the J call TRBJ1-3; D remains unclear. Germline V gives CDR1 SGHRS, CDR2 YFSETQ. This CDR3 is built from 14 residues. V lost 4 bases to trimming and J lost 0 bases, with 8 bases between them.

This chain connects TRBV28 to TRBJ1-5, with a possible D match to TRBD1 (5 bases). Trimming removed 4 bases at V and 2 bases at J, with 12 bases between. The CDR3 covers 15 residues. CDR1 MDHEN and CDR2 SYDVKM come from the germline V gene. CDR3 residues: CASSSLGGGNQPQHF. The CDR3, as DNA: TGTGCCAGCAGTTCCTTGGGGGGGGGCAATCAGCCCCAGCATTTT. Combining the CDR3 with reference TRBV28 and TRBJ1-5 gives the whole variable domain DVKVTQSSRYLVKRTGEKVFLECVQDMDHENMFWYRQDPGLGLRLIYFSYDVKMKEKGDIPEGYSVSREKKERFSLILESASTNQTSMYLCASSSLGGGNQPQHFGDGTRLSIL.

The gene calls are TRBV29-1 and TRBJ2-1; D not resolved. Germline V lookup: CDR1 SQVTM, CDR2 ANQGSEA. V was shortened by 3 bases and J by 0 bases, with 9 bases between the two germline ends. There are 14 residues in the CDR3. The CDR3, as DNA: TGCAGCGTTGATTCCGTTTACTCCTACAATGAGCAGTTCTTC. It specifies CSVDSVYSYNEQFF.

This clonotype has more than one count but fewer than ten. The genes are TRBV6-2 or TRBV6-3 and TRBJ2-7, with 9 bases lining up with TRBD1. The CDR3 covers 16 residues. The germline V gene encodes CDR1 MNHEY and CDR2 SVGEGT. Losses at the gene ends were 0 bases for V and 2 bases for J; bases not matched to a gene: 5. This CDR3 is CASSYSGGQGAYEQYF. The CDR3 DNA follows: TGTGCCAGCAGTTACTCGGGGGGACAGGGAGCCTACGAGCAGTACTTC.

This clonotype has just a few counts. This chain uses TRBV2 with TRBJ2-7, with 9 bases fitting TRBD1. Germline lookup yields CDR1 SNHLY and CDR2 FYNNEI. The CDR3 spans 15 residues. The V gene end was trimmed by 5 bases and the J gene end by 2 bases; junction bases not matched to a gene: 7. The CDR3, as DNA: TGTGCCAGCAGTAGGGACAGGGAGTGGACCTACGAGCAGTACTTC. Translated: CASSRDREWTYEQYF.

The chain carries TRBV10-3 and TRBJ2-3; 12 bases align to TRBD2. The CDR3 is made up of 18 amino acids. Germline V gene lookup returns CDR1 ENHRY and CDR2 SYGVKD. With V trimmed by 0 bases and J by 0 bases, 4 bases remained unmatched. CDR3 coding DNA: TGTGCCATCAGTGAGTCGTCTAGCGGGAGGGCCAGCACAGATACGCAGTATTTT. Its translation: CAISESSSGRASTDTQYF.

The V and J genes are TRBV6-6 and TRBJ2-7; no clear D. V shed 3 bases and J shed 5 bases, with 11 bases lying between them. The CDR3 extends over 13 amino acids. Per germline, CDR1 MNHNY and CDR2 SVGAGI (reference sequence). CDR3 amino acids: CASSYPRLNEQYF. As DNA, the CDR3 is TGTGCCAGCAGTTATCCCCGGCTCAACGAGCAGTACTTC.

V is TRBV24-1 and J is TRBJ2-7; no clear D gene. CDR3 length equals 13 residues. The germline V gene encodes CDR1 KGHDR and CDR2 SFDVKD. With 6 bases removed from V and 1 base from J, the gap between germline ends came to 9 bases. The CDR3 region has the DNA TGTGCCACCAGTAGTGGCCCTTCCTACGAGCAGTACTTC. Translated, it gives CATSSGPSYEQYF.

This clonotype was detected a few times. The chain couples TRBV5-1 to TRBJ2-5, with 7 bases fitting TRBD1. The V gene end was trimmed by 4 bases and the J gene end by 2 bases; junction bases not matched to a gene: 5. This CDR3 spans 14 amino acids. Germline V gene data show CDR1 as SGHRS and CDR2 as YFSETQ. The CDR3 loop reads CASSGGQPQETQYF. In DNA, the CDR3 is TGCGCCAGCAGCGGGGGACAGCCTCAAGAGACCCAGTACTTC.

This clonotype was recorded a few times. This chain links TRBV28 with TRBJ1-1; 11 bases are shared with TRBD1. The CDR3 is 14 amino acids. Unmatched junction bases numbered 4, after V lost 6 bases and J lost 4 bases. The V gene's germline CDR1 is MDHEN and CDR2 SYDVKM. CDR3 protein: CASRDRGLSTEAFF. CDR3 coding DNA: TGTGCCAGCAGGGACAGGGGGCTCAGCACTGAAGCTTTCTTT.

The chain has TRBV3-1 and TRBJ2-2; D remains unclear. The germline V gene encodes CDR1 LGHDT and CDR2 YNNKEL (reference sequence). V lost 4 bases, J lost 8 bases, and 11 bases lay in between. This CDR3 contains 13 residues. CDR3 sequence: CASSRLLSGELFF. The CDR3 coding sequence is TGTGCCAGCAGCCGACTGCTTTCTGGGGAGCTGTTTTTT. The full variable domain, completed using reference TRBV3-1 and TRBJ2-2, is DTAVSQTPKYLVTQMGNDKSIKCEQNLGHDTMYWYKQDSKKFLKIMFSYNNKELIINETVPNRFSPKSPDKAHLNLHINSLELGDSAVYFCASSRLLSGELFFGEGSRLTVL.

This chain uses TRBV9 with TRBJ2-1; 11 bases match TRBD2. The CDR3 sequence is 18 residues long. V was pared by 4 bases and J by 0 bases, with 9 bases of the junction left unmatched. Germline values: CDR1 SGDLS, CDR2 YYNGEE. This CDR3 reads CASSPGGSGRGSYNEQFF. In DNA, the CDR3 is TGTGCCAGCAGCCCCGGGGGTAGCGGGAGGGGCTCCTACAATGAGCAGTTCTTC.

This clonotype was seen repeatedly, ten times or more. The rearrangement uses TRBV7-9 and TRBJ2-5; 10 bases fit TRBD1. The V and J ends lost 5 bases and 5 bases, in that order; junction bases with no gene match: 11. This CDR3 has 16 residues. Germline lookup yields CDR1 SEHNR and CDR2 FQNEAQ (reference sequence). The CDR3 DNA sequence: TGTGCCAGCAGCATCACCGGGACAGGGGAGCGGGAGACCCAGTACTTC. It translates to CASSITGTGERETQYF. The full variable domain, its missing parts supplied by reference TRBV7-9 and TRBJ2-5, is DTGVSQNPRHKITKRGQNVTFRCDPISEHNRLYWYRQTLGQGPEFLTYFQNEAQLEKSRLLSDRFSAERPKGSFSTLEIQRTEQGDSAMYLCASSITGTGERETQYFGPGTRLLVL.